This T cell receptor beta chain was captured by sequencing in a study of blood T cells in healthy people across ages. CDR3 length equals 15 residues. Trimming took off 2 bases at V and 0 bases at J, with 11 bases between the two ends. Germline V lookup: CDR1 SEHNR, CDR2 FQNEAQ (reference sequence). A J-beta primer mix and a sample-barcoded 5' primer were used in a second PCR of about 7 to 12 cycles. TCRdb processed the 5' RACE reads anew with MiXCR; each CDR3 protein has one entry. The data contain over 1,300,000 distinct CDR3 sequences, around 59% of them singletons. The chain carries TRBV7-9 and TRBJ2-7, with a weak D call TRBD2 (7 bases). The sequenced sample consisted of blood. The receptor's source is a man aged 18 to 29 in good health. DNA for the CDR3: TGTGCCAGCAGCTTATTTCGGGGGGCCTCCTACGAGCAGTACTTC. Its translation: CASSLFRGASYEQYF.